One and the same sample provided the 10 T cell receptor beta chains below, sequenced in a study of T-cell memory formation after mild COVID-19. TCRdb re-called the 5' RACE reads with MiXCR, one entry per CDR3 protein. The table includes 540,000 or so distinct CDR3 sequences, about 20% detected once. The sample comprised PBMCs or a T cell subset sorted from them (not recorded which). These receptors were obtained from an adult woman who had mild COVID-19 (a few samples of this study predate the infection). Cell type and time point are not known.

This clonotype showed up just a few times. The J gene is TRBJ2-4, the V gene TRBV28; no firm D call. The V gene lost 4 bases and the J gene lost 4 bases, with 5 bases spanning the gap. Germline CDR1 is MDHEN and CDR2 is SYDVKM. The CDR3 runs 12 residues. For the CDR3, the DNA is TGTGCCAGCAGTTCTGGGAAAAACATTCAGTACTTC. It is translated as CASSSGKNIQYF.

This chain links TRBV5-1 with TRBJ2-2; D is perhaps TRBD2 (6 bases). The CDR3 spans 15 residues. V dropped 6 bases and J dropped 7 bases, with 19 bases sitting between them. From germline, CDR1 is SGHRS and CDR2 YFSETQ. CDR3 DNA: TGCGCCAGCAAGGTATCCGGGGGAGTCGGCGGGGAGCTGTTTTTT. This gives the protein CASKVSGGVGGELFF.

DNA of the CDR3: TGCAGTGCTAACGCGGAGGGTGAGCAGTTCTTC. Encoded protein: CSANAEGEQFF. The chain is built from TRBV20-1 and TRBJ2-1; D is perhaps TRBD2 (6 bases). The CDR3 has 11 residues. Germline CDR1 and CDR2: DFQATT and SNEGSKA (reference sequence). V lost 4 bases and J lost 9, with 10 bases in between.

This chain joins TRBV11-1 and TRBJ2-1, with D unclear. CDR1 and CDR2 from the germline V gene are SGHAT and FQDESV (reference sequence). Trimming left V 6 bases short and J 12 bases short, with 15 bases between. The CDR3 has 12 amino acids. CDR3 in DNA: TGTGCCAGCAGATCCACAGAATGGGGGCAGTTCTTC. Its translation is CASRSTEWGQFF.

The V call is TRBV30, the J call TRBJ2-7, with D maybe TRBD2 (6 bases). CDR1 GTSNPN and CDR2 SVGIG come from the germline V gene (reference sequence). The ends were cut back, 0 bases at V and 6 bases at J, with 15 bases in the middle. This CDR3 is 14 amino acids long. CDR3 in DNA: TGTGCCTGGAGTGTAGGAGGGTGGGGAAGCGAGCAGTACTTC. This codes for CAWSVGGWGSEQYF.

This clonotype was detected a few times. J is TRBJ2-7 and V is TRBV20-1, with D unclear. V lost 6 bases and J 0 bases, leaving 18 bases between the germline ends. Germline CDR1 DFQATT, CDR2 SNEGSKA (reference sequence). CDR3 size: 15 residues. The CDR3 DNA follows: TGCAGTGCCCCAGACCCGGTCTCTTCCTCCTACGAGCAGTACTTC. This gives the protein CSAPDPVSSSYEQYF.

The V call is TRBV20-1, the J call TRBJ1-2; D gene uncertain. Deletions cut 8 bases from V and 6 bases from J, with 22 bases between. The CDR3 is made up of 14 amino acids. Germline CDR1 is DFQATT and CDR2 is SNEGSKA (reference sequence). In DNA, the CDR3 is TGCAGTTCAACCCGGGGTGCCGTCGGGAATGGCTACACCTTC. Protein sequence: CSSTRGAVGNGYTF.

This clonotype was observed a handful of times. In DNA form, the CDR3 reads TGTGCCAGCAGCCACCCGGGGTGGGTGTCCTACAATGAGCAGTTCTTC. Its protein is CASSHPGWVSYNEQFF. The chain has TRBV5-6 and TRBJ2-1; a possible D gene is TRBD2 (5 bases). Trimming stripped 4 bases from V and 1 base from J, with 15 bases between. The CDR3 consists of 16 residues. Germline V gives CDR1 SGHDT, CDR2 YYEEEE.

The chain combines TRBV6-6 with TRBJ2-7; D is undetermined. This CDR3 is 15 amino acids long. Germline CDR1 reads MNHNY; CDR2 reads SVGAGI (reference sequence). Between the trimmed V and J ends, which lost 0 bases and 5 bases, there was a span of 14 bases. The CDR3 protein is CASSYSVRSGHEQYF. As DNA, the CDR3 is TGTGCCAGCAGTTACTCTGTCCGGTCGGGCCACGAGCAGTACTTC.

The chain links TRBV20-1 to TRBJ1-1; D uncertain. CDR1 DFQATT and CDR2 SNEGSKA come from the germline V gene (reference sequence). V lost 3 bases and J 1 base, leaving 12 bases between the germline ends. The CDR3 runs 14 residues. CDR3 amino acids: CSASRGNRNTEAFF. The DNA of the CDR3 is TGCAGTGCTAGTAGAGGGAACAGGAACACTGAAGCTTTCTTT.